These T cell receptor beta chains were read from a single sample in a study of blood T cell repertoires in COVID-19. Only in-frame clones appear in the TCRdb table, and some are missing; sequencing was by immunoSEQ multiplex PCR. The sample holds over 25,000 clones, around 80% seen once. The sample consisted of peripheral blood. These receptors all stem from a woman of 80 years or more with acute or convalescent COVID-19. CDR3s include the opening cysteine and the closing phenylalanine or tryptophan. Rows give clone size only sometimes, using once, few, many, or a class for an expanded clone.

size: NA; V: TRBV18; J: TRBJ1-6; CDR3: CASSPRRDNSPLHF
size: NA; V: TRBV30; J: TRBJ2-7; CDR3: CAWRLLGRYEQYF
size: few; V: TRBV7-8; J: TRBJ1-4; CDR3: CASSLTPQEKLFF
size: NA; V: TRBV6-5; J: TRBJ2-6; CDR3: CATLVSGTSANLTF
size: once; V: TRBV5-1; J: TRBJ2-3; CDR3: CASSSFSVGEGDTQYF
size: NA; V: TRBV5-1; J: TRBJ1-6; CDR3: CASSLTDSGTSSPLHF
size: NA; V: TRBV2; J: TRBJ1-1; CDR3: CASSEGPRTEAFF
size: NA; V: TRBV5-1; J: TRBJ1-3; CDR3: CASRHPGQGAGNTIYF
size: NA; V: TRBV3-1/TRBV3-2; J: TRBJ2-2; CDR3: CASSQRLAGNTGELFF
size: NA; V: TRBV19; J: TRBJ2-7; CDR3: CASSSFWTSGSYEQYF
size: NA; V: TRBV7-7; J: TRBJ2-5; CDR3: CASSLTGPTGQETQYF